The clone carrying this T cell receptor beta chain has ten or more counts. TCRbeta library preparation incorporated unique molecular identifiers. TCRdb redid the calling of the PCR reads with MiXCR, one entry per CDR3 protein. Counted here are some 390,000 distinct CDR3 sequences, roughly 22% occurring once; the ten biggest clones make up 3.8%. The sample originates from a study of T-cell reconstitution after alpha-beta-depleted transplantation in children. Germline CDR1 DFQATT, CDR2 SNEGSKA (reference sequence). CDR3 length equals 13 residues. The V end was cut by 3 bases, the J end by 5 bases, with 11 bases between.

The source was PBMCs from the stem cell graft donor, collected from the stem cell graft. The receptor comes from a human donor who donated a stem cell graft to a child with acute myeloid leukemia. The rearrangement uses TRBV20-1 and TRBJ1-5; D might be TRBD1 (6 bases). CDR3 amino acids: CSASHREDQPQHF. The CDR3 region has the DNA TGCAGTGCTAGCCACAGGGAAGATCAGCCCCAGCATTTT.